This T cell receptor (beta chain) appears in the sequencing data of a study of cytomegalovirus exposure and HLA in healthy donors. Study-level information: The 95 million to 120 million unique TCR beta sequences, from 150 million to 200 million T cells, were found by an earlier analysis. Study outcomes and limitations: TCR beta V- and J-gene trimming was later associated with a missense DCLRE1C variant. The authors assumed roughly uniform sequencing depth across donors for presence/absence analyses.

With regard to this clone: Its target is not known.

Germline lookup yields CDR1 SGDLS and CDR2 YYNGEE. This CDR3 is 17 amino acids long. V shed 0 bases, J shed 3 bases, and the junction held 7 bases outside the gene matches. The PCR used 60 Vbeta and 13 Jbeta primers. Some clones are missing from TCRdb's copy, which holds only in-frame ones; the method was immunoSEQ multiplex PCR. Among approximately 150,000 clones, around 75% were seen once, and the ten largest hold around 2.5%. J is TRBJ2-4 and V is TRBV9, with 9 nucleotides matching TRBD1. The sequence was collected from a female donor in good health and CMV-seronegative. The specimen sequenced was PBMCs. CDR3 coding DNA: TGTGCCAGCAGCGTAGGGATCCGGGGACAGGGCAAAAACATTCAGTACTTC. Its translation: CASSVGIRGQGKNIQYF.